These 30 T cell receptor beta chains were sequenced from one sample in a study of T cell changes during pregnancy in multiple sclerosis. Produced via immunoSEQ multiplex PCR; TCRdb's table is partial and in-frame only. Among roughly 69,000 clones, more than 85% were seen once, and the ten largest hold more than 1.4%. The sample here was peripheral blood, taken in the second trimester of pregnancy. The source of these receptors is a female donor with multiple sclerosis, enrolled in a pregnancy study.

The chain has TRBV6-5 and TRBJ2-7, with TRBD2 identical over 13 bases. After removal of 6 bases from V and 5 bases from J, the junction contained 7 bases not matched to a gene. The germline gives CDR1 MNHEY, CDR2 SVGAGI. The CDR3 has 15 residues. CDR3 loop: CASSPGTSGNHEQYF. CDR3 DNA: TGTGCCAGCAGCCCCGGGACTAGCGGGAACCACGAGCAGTACTTC.

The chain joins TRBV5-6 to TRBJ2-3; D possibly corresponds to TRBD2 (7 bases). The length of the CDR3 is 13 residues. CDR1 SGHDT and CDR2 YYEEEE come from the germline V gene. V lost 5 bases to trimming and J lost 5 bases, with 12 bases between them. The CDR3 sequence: CASRDGGLDTQYF. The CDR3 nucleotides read TGTGCCAGCAGAGACGGGGGGCTAGATACGCAGTATTTT.

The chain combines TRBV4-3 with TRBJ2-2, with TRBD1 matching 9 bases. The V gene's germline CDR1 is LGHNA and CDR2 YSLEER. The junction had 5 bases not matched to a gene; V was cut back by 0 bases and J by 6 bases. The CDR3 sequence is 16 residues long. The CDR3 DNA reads TGCGCCAGCAGCCAAGAATGGCGACAGGGGGCCGGGGAGCTGTTTTTT. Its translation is CASSQEWRQGAGELFF.

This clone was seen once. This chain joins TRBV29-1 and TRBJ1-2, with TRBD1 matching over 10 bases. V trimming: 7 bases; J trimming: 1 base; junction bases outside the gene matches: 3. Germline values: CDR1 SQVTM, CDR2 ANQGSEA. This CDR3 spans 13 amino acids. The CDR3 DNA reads TGCAGCGGGACAGGGGGGAATAACTATGGCTACACCTTC. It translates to CSGTGGNNYGYTF.

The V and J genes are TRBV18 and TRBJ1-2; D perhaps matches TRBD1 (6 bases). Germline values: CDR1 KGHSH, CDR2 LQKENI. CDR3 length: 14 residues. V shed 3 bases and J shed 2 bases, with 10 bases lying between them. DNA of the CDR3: TGTGCCAGCTCACCGGACGGGACAAACTATGGCTACACCTTC. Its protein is CASSPDGTNYGYTF.

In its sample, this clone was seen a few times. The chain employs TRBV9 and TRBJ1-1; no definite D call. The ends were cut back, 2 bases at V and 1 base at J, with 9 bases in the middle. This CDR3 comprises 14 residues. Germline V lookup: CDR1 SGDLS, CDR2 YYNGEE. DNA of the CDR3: TGTGCCAGCAGCGTGAGCGCAAGGAACACTGAAGCTTTCTTT. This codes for CASSVSARNTEAFF.

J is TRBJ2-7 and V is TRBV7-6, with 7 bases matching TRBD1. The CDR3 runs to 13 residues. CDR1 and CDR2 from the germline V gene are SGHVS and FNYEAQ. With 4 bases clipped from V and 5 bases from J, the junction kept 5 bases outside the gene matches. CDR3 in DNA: TGTGCCAGCAGCTCCAACGGACAGGACGAGCAGTACTTC. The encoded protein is CASSSNGQDEQYF.

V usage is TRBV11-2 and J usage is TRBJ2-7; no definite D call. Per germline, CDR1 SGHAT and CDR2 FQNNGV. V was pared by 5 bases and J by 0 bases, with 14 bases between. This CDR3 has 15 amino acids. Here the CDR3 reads CASSPHILSSYEQYF. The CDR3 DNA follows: TGTGCCAGCAGCCCCCACATTTTAAGCTCCTACGAGCAGTACTTC.

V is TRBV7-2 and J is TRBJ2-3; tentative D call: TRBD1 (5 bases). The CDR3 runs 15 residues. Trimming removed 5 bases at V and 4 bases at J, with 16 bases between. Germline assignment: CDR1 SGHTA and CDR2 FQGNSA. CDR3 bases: TGTGCCAGCAGCCTCGACAGTTTTTCCCCAGATACGCAGTATTTT. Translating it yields CASSLDSFSPDTQYF.

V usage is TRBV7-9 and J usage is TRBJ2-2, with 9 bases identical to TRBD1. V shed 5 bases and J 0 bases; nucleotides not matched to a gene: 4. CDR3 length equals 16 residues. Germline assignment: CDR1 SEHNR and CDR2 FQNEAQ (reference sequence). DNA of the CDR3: TGTGCCAGCAGCAGGGGACAGGGTCCGAACACCGGGGAGCTGTTTTTT. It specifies CASSRGQGPNTGELFF.

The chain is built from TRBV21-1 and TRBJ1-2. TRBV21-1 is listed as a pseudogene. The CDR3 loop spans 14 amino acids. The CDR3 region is CASSKGRGMGGYTF. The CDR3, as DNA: TGTGCCAGCAGCAAAGGGCGGGGTATGGGGGGCTACACCTTC.

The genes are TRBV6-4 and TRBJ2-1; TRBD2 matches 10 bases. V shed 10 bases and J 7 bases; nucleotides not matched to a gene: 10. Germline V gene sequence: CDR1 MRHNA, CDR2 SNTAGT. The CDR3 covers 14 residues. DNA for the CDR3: TGTGCCACATCCGGGACTAGCGAGATAAATGAGCAGTTCTTC. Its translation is CATSGTSEINEQFF.

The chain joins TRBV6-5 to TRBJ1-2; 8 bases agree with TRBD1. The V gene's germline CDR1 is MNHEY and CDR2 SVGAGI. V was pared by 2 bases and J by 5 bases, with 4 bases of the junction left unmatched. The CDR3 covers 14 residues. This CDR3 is CASSYATGAYGYTF. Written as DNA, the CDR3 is TGTGCCAGCAGTTACGCGACAGGGGCTTATGGCTACACCTTC.

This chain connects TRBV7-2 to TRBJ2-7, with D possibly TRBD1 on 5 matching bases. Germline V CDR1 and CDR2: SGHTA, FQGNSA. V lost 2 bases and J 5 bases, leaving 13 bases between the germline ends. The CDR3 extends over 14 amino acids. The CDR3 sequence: CASSLSQGTHEQYF. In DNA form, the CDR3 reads TGTGCCAGCAGCTTATCTCAGGGTACCCACGAGCAGTACTTC.

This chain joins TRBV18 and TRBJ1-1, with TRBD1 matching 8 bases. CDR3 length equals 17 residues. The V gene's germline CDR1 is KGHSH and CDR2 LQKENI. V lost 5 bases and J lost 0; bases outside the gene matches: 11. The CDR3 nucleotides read TGTGCCAGCTCATCCGGGACAGGCCCTTTAATGAACACTGAAGCTTTCTTT. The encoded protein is CASSSGTGPLMNTEAFF.

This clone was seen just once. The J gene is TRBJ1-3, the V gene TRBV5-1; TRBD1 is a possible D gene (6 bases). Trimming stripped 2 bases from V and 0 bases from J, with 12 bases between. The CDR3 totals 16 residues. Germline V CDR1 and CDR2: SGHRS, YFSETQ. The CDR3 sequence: CASSLTTGLSGNTIYF. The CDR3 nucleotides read TGCGCCAGCAGCTTAACTACAGGGCTCTCTGGAAACACCATATATTTT.

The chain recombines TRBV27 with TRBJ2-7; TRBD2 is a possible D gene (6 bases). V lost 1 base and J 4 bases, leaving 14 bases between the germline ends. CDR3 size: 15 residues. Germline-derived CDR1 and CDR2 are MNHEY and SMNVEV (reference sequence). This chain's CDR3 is CASSLLWGVGYEQYF. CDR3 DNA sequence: TGTGCCAGCAGTTTATTGTGGGGGGTCGGTTACGAGCAGTACTTC.

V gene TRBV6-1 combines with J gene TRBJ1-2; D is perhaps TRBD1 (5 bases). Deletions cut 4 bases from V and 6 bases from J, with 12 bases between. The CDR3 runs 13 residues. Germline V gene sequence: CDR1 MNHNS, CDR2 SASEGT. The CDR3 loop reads CASSVPGPDGYTF. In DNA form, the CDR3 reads TGTGCCAGCAGTGTTCCAGGGCCCGATGGCTACACCTTC.

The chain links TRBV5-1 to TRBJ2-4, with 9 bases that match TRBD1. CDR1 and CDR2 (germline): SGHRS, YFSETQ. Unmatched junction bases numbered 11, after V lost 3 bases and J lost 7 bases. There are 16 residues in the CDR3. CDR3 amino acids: CASSSSPTGGRNIQYF. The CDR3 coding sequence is TGCGCCAGCAGCTCTTCCCCCACAGGGGGCCGGAACATTCAGTACTTC.

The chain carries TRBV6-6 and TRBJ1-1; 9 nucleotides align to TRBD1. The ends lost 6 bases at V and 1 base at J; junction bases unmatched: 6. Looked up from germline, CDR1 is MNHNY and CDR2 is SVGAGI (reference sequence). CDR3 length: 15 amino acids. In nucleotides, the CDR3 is TGTGCCAGCAGGCGGACAGGGGCCGCGAACACTGAAGCTTTCTTT. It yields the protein CASRRTGAANTEAFF.

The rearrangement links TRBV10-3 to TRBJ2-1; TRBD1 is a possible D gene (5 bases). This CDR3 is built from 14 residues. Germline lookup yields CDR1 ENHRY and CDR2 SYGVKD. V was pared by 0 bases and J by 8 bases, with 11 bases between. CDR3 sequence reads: CAISESWQGHEQFF. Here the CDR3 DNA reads TGTGCCATCAGTGAGTCATGGCAGGGCCATGAGCAGTTCTTC.

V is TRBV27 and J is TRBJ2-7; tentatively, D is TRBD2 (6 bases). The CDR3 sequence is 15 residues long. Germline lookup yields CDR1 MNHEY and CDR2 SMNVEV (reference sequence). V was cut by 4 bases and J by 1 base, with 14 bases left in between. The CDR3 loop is CASSYRRVGSYEQYF. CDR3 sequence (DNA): TGTGCCAGCAGTTACAGGAGGGTAGGGTCCTACGAGCAGTACTTC.

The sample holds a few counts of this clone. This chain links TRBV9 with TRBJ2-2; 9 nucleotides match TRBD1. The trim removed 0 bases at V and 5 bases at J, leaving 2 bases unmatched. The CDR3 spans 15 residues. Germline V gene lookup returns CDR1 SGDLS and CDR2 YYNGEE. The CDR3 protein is CASSVVDRGTGELFF. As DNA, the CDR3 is TGTGCCAGCAGCGTAGTGGACAGGGGAACCGGGGAGCTGTTTTTT.

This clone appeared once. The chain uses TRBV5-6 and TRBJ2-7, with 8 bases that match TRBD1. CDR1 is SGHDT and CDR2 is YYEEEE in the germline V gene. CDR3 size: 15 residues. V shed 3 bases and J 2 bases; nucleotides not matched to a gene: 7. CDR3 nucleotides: TGTGCCAGCAGCTACGCGACAGGGGAAGCCTACGAGCAGTACTTC. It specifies CASSYATGEAYEQYF.

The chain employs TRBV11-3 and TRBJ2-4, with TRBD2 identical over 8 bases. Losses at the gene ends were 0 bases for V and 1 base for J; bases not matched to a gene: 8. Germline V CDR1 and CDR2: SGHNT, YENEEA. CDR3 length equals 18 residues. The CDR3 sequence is CASSLDQSGSVAKNIQYF. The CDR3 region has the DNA TGTGCCAGCAGCTTAGATCAGAGCGGGAGTGTCGCCAAAAACATTCAGTACTTC.

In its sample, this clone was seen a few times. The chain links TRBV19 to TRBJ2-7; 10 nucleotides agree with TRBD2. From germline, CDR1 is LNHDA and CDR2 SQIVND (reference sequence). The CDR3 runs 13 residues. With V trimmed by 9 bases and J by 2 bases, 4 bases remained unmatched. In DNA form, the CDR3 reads TGTGCCAGCCGTACTAGCGGGACCTACGAGCAGTACTTC. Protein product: CASRTSGTYEQYF.

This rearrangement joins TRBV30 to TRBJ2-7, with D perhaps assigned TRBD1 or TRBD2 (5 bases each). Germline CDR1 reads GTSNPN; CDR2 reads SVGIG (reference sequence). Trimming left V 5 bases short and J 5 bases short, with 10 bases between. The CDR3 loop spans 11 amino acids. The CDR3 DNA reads TGTGCCTGGGGTGGGGGAGACGAGCAGTACTTC. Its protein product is CAWGGGDEQYF. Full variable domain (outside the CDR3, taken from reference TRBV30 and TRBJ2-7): SQTIHQWPATLVQPVGSPLSLECTVEGTSNPNLYWYRQAAGRGLQLLFYSVGIGQISSEVPQNLSASRPQDRQFILSSKKLLLSDSGFYLCAWGGGDEQYFGPGTRLTVT.

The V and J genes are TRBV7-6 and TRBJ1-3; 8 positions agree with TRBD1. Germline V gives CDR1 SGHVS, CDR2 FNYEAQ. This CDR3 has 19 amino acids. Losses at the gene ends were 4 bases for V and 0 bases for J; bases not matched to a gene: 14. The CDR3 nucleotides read TGTGCCAGCAGCTCGAGGACAGGGCTATTTTTAAGCTCTGGAAACACCATATATTTT. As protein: CASSSRTGLFLSSGNTIYF.

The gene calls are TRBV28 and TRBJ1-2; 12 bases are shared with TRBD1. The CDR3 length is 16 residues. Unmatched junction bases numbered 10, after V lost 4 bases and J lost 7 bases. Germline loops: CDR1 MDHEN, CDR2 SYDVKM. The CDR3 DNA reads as TGTGCCAGCAGTTCGGGGACAGGGGGCCAGTACGGTGGCTACACCTTC. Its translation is CASSSGTGGQYGGYTF.

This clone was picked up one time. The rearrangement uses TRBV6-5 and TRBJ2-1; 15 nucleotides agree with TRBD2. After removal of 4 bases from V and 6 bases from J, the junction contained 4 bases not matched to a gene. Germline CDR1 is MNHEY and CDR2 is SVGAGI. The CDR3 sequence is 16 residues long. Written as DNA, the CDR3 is TGTGCCAGCAGTTTGGGGACTAGCGGGGGGCTCAATGAGCAGTTCTTC. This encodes CASSLGTSGGLNEQFF.